These 13 T cell receptor beta chains share one sample of origin, sequenced in a study of T cell changes during pregnancy in multiple sclerosis. Measured with immunoSEQ multiplex PCR; TCRdb has only the in-frame clones, and not every one. This sample has fewer than 45,000 clones, with 90% to 95% found just once. The specimen comprised CD4+ T cells from peripheral blood mononuclear cells, sampled in the second trimester of pregnancy. These receptors came from a female donor in good health, enrolled as a control in a pregnancy study.

This sequence joins TRBV6-1 and TRBJ2-2, with 8 bases that match TRBD2. J gave up 5 bases and V 4 bases, and 3 bases lay outside the gene matches. This CDR3 is 14 amino acids long. Germline V lookup: CDR1 MNHNS, CDR2 SASEGT. The CDR3, as DNA: TGTGCCAGCAGTGTGGCTAGCGGGACCGGGGAGCTGTTTTTT. It specifies CASSVASGTGELFF.

The rearrangement uses TRBV9 and TRBJ1-3; 9 bases agree with TRBD1. The J segment lost 6 bases and the V segment lost 3 bases, leaving 4 bases of the junction unmatched. The CDR3 contains 14 residues. CDR1 is SGDLS and CDR2 is YYNGEE in the germline V gene. CDR3 in amino acids: CASSEGTGLNTIYF. The CDR3, as DNA: TGTGCCAGCAGCGAGGGGACAGGGCTAAACACCATATATTTT.

The chain combines TRBV28 with TRBJ1-4, with TRBD1 as a possible D gene (5 bases). The V and J ends lost 7 bases and 8 bases respectively, with 14 bases between them. This CDR3 has 13 residues. The germline V gene has CDR1 MDHEN and CDR2 SYDVKM. The CDR3 reads CASTGHEREKLFF. CDR3 coding DNA: TGTGCCAGCACAGGGCATGAAAGGGAAAAACTGTTTTTT. The full variable domain, rest sourced from reference TRBV28 and TRBJ1-4, is DVKVTQSSRYLVKRTGEKVFLECVQDMDHENMFWYRQDPGLGLRLIYFSYDVKMKEKGDIPEGYSVSREKKERFSLILESASTNQTSMYLCASTGHEREKLFFGSGTQLSVL.

This clone was seen a handful of times. V is TRBV19 and J is TRBJ2-7; maybe TRBD2 (6 bases). This CDR3 has 14 amino acids. The V gene's germline CDR1 is LNHDA and CDR2 SQIVND (reference sequence). The ends were cut back, 3 bases at V and 2 bases at J, with 11 bases in the middle. The CDR3, as DNA: TGTGCCAGTAGTATTTCCCGGACTACCTACGAGCAGTACTTC. Encoded protein: CASSISRTTYEQYF.

CDR3 DNA sequence: TGTGCCAGCAGTGAAGTTTCAGGAGGTCCATCAAATTCACCCCTCCACTTT. Translated, it gives CASSEVSGGPSNSPLHF. The chain links TRBV6-1 to TRBJ1-6, with D unclear. The CDR3 covers 17 residues. Germline CDR1 and CDR2: MNHNS and SASEGT. Trimming stripped 1 base from V and 7 bases from J, with 17 bases between.

The rearrangement links TRBV29-1 to TRBJ1-5, with D possibly TRBD1 on 5 matching bases. This CDR3 has 13 residues. Trimming cost V 4 bases and J 5 bases, with 12 bases left between them. Looked up from germline, CDR1 is SQVTM and CDR2 is ANQGSEA. In DNA form, the CDR3 reads TGCAGCGTTGTATCAGGGATCGATCAGCCCCAGCATTTT. Protein product: CSVVSGIDQPQHF.

The gene calls are TRBV5-1 and TRBJ1-3; D is unresolved. Trimming cost V 0 bases and J 0 bases, with 13 bases left between them. This CDR3 is built from 17 residues. Germline V gives CDR1 SGHRS, CDR2 YFSETQ. The CDR3, as DNA: TGCGCCAGCAGCTTGGCCTCAGGCACTTCCTCTGGAAACACCATATATTTT. As protein: CASSLASGTSSGNTIYF.

This chain links TRBV11-2 with TRBJ1-1; D not certain. Germline V gene lookup returns CDR1 SGHAT and CDR2 FQNNGV. The CDR3 runs to 13 residues. The V end lost 0 bases, the J end lost 9 bases, and 11 bases lay between the germline ends. CDR3 DNA sequence: TGTGCCAGCAGCTTAGAGCTAGCAGCCAAAGCTTTCTTT. This encodes CASSLELAAKAFF.

The CDR3 coding sequence is TGTGCCAGCAGCTTAGGGGCCAGGGGGGAGAACACTGAAGCTTTCTTT. This translates into CASSLGARGENTEAFF. The rearrangement uses TRBV7-6 and TRBJ1-1; TRBD1 matches 7 bases. The V segment lost 1 base and the J segment 1 base; nucleotides outside the gene matches: 6. Germline V gene sequence: CDR1 SGHVS, CDR2 FNYEAQ. The CDR3 has 16 amino acids.

The V gene is TRBV28, the J gene TRBJ1-2, with no clear D. The CDR3 has 13 amino acids. The germline CDR1 and CDR2 sequences are MDHEN and SYDVKM. Trimming took 3 bases from V and 4 from J, leaving 9 bases between them. The CDR3 reads CASSFQPSYGYTF. The CDR3 nucleotides are TGTGCCAGCAGTTTTCAACCGAGCTATGGCTACACCTTC.

The V call is TRBV6-6, the J call TRBJ2-7; 9 nucleotides match TRBD1. The germline CDR1 and CDR2 sequences are MNHNY and SVGAGI (reference sequence). The CDR3 is 14 residues long. V was clipped by 0 bases and J by 6 bases; unmatched bases: 3. This CDR3 reads CASSYSQGQGEQYF. In DNA form, the CDR3 reads TGTGCCAGCAGTTACTCCCAGGGACAGGGCGAGCAGTACTTC.

This clone has a single count. The chain combines TRBV5-1 with TRBJ2-3, with 8 bases fitting TRBD2. The germline V gene encodes CDR1 SGHRS and CDR2 YFSETQ. J was trimmed by 3 bases and V by 0 bases; bases with no gene match: 3. CDR3 length: 15 residues. The CDR3 region is CASSLVASGTDTQYF. In nucleotides, the CDR3 is TGCGCCAGCAGCTTGGTCGCTAGCGGGACAGATACGCAGTATTTT.

This sequence joins TRBV12-5 and TRBJ1-2; TRBD1 is a possible D gene (6 bases). The CDR3 totals 15 residues. V lost 1 base and J lost 2, with 11 bases in between. The germline gives CDR1 LGHNT, CDR2 FRNRAP. The CDR3 nucleotides read TGTGCTAGTGGTTTGGCGGACAGCGTCAACTATGGCTACACCTTC. It codes for CASGLADSVNYGYTF.